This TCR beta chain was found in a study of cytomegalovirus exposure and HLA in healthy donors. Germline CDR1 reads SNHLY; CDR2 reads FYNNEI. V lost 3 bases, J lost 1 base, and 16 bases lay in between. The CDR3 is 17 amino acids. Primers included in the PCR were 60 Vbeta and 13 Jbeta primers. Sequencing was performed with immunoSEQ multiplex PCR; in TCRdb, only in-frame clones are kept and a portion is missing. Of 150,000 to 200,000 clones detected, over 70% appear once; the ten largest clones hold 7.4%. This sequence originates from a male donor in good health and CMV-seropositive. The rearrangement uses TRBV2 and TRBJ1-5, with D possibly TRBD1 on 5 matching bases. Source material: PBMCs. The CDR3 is CASSDQLRGYSNQPQHF. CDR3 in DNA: TGTGCCAGCAGTGATCAATTACGGGGGTACAGCAATCAGCCCCAGCATTTT.